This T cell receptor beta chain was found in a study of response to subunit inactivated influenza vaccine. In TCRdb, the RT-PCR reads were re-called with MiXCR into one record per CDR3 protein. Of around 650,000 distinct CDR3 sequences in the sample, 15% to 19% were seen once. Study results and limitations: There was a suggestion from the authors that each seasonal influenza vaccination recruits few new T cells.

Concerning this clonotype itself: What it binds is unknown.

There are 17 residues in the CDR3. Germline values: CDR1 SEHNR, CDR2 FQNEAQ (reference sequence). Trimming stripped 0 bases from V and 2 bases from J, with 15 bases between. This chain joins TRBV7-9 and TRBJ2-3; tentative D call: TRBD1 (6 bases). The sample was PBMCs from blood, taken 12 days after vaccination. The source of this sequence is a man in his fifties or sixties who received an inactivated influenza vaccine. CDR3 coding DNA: TGTGCCAGCAGCTTAGCGATCATTGGGGGCCTCACAGATACGCAGTATTTT. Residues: CASSLAIIGGLTDTQYF.